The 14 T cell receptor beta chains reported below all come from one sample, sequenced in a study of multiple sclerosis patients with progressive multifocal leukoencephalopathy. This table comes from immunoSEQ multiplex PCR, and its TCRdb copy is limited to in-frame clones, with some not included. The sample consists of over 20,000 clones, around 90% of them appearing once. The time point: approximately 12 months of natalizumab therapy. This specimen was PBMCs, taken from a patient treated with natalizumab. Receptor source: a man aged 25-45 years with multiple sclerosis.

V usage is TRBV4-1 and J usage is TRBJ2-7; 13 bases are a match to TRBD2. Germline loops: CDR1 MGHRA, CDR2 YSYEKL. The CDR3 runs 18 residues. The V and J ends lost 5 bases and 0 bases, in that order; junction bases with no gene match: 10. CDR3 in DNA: TGCGCCAGCAGCTTGTTTGGGACTAGCGGGATGAGCTCCTACGAGCAGTACTTC. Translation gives CASSLFGTSGMSSYEQYF.

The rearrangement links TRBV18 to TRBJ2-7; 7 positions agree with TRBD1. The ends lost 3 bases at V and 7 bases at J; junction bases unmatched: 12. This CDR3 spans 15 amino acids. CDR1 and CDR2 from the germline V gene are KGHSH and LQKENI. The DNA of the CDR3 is TGTGCCAGCTCACCGTCCCGGGACAGTCAATCGGAGCAGTACGTC. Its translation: CASSPSRDSQSEQYV.

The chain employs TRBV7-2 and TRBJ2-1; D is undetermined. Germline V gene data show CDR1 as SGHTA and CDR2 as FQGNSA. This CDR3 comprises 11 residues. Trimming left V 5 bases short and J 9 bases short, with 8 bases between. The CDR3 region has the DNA TGTGCCAGCAGCAAGGTGGGTGAGCAGTTCTTC. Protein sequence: CASSKVGEQFF.

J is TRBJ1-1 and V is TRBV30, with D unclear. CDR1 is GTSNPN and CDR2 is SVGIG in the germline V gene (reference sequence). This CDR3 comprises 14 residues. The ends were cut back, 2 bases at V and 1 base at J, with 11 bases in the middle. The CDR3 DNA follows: TGTGCCTGGAGTTCTCTCAGCCCGAACACTGAAGCTTTCTTT. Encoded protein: CAWSSLSPNTEAFF.

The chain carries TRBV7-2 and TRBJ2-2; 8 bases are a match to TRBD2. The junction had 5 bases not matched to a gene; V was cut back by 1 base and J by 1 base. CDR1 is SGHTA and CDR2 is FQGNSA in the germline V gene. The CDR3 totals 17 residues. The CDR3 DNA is TGTGCCAGCAGCTTAGATCTTAGCGGGGTGAACACCGGGGAGCTGTTTTTT. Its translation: CASSLDLSGVNTGELFF.

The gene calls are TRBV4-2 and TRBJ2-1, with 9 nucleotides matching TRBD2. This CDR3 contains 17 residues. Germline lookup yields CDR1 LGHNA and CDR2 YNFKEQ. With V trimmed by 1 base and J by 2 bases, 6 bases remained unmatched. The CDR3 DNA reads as TGTGCCAGCAGCCAAGTTTCTGCGGGAGGGCCCTACAATGAGCAGTTCTTC. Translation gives CASSQVSAGGPYNEQFF.

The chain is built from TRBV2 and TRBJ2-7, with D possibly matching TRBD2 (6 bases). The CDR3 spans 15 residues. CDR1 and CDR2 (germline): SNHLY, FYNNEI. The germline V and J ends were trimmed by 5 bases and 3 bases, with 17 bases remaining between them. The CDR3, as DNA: TGTGCCAGCAGTTTTCGGGTTGGGAGGCGCTACGAGCAGTACTTC. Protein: CASSFRVGRRYEQYF.

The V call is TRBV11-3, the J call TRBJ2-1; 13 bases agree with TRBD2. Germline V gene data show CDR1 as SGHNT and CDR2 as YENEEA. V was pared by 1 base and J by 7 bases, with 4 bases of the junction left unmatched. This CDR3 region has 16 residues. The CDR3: CASSLVGTSGTNEQFF. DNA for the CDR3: TGTGCCAGCAGCTTAGTTGGGACTAGCGGGACTAATGAGCAGTTCTTC. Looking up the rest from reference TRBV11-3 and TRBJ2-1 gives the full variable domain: EAGVVQSPRYKIIEKKQPVAFWCNPISGHNTLYWYLQNLGQGPELLIRYENEEAVDDSQLPKDRFSAERLKGVDSTLKIQPAELGDSAVYLCASSLVGTSGTNEQFFGPGTRLTVL.

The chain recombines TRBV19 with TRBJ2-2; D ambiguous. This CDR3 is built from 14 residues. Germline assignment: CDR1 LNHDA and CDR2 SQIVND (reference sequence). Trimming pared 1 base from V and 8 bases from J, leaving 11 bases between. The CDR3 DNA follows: TGTGCCAGTAGTATAGGACTCCCAGGAGGGGAGCTGTTTTTT. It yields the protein CASSIGLPGGELFF.

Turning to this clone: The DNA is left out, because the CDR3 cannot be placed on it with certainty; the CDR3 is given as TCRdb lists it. CDR3: CASSSGGHGELFF. This chain uses TRBV19 with TRBJ2-2; TRBD2, the D gene given by the table, was not confirmed from the DNA. Per the germline V gene, CDR1 is LNHDA and CDR2 is SQIVND (reference sequence). The CDR3 is 13 residues long, counting both termini.

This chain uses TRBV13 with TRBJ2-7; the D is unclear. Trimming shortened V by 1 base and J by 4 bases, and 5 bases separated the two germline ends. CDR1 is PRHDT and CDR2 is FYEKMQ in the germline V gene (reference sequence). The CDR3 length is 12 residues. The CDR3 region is CASSLERYEQYF. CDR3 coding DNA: TGTGCCAGCAGCTTAGAGAGGTACGAGCAGTACTTC. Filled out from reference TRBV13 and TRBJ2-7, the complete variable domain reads AAGVIQSPRHLIKEKRETATLKCYPIPRHDTVYWYQQGPGQDPQFLISFYEKMQSDKGSIPDRFSAQQFSDYHSELNMSSLELGDSALYFCASSLERYEQYFGPGTRLTVT.

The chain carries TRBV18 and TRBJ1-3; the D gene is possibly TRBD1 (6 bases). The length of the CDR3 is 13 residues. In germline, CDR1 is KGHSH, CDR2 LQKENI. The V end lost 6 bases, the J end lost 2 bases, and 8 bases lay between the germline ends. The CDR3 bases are TGTGCCAGCTCGACAGGTACTGGAAACACCATATATTTT. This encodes CASSTGTGNTIYF.

The CDR3 is CASSEAGDMNTEAFF. The CDR3 nucleotides are TGTGCCAGCAGTGAAGCTGGAGACATGAACACTGAAGCTTTCTTT. V and J are TRBV2 and TRBJ1-1; D gene uncertain. This CDR3 is 15 amino acids long. Germline values: CDR1 SNHLY, CDR2 FYNNEI. V dropped 0 bases and J dropped 0 bases, with 8 bases sitting between them.

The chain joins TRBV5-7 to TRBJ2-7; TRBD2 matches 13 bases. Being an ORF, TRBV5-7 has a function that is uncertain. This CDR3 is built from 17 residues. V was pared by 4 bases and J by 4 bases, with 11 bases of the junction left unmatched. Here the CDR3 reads CASSPRGLAGRDYEQYF. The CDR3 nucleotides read TGTGCCAGCAGCCCTAGGGGACTAGCGGGACGCGATTACGAGCAGTACTTC.